The clone carrying this T cell receptor (beta chain) was seen once. Its matching antigen is unknown. TCRdb's table, derived via immunoSEQ multiplex PCR, lists solely in-frame clones and lacks some. The data show approximately 60,000 clones, with around four fifths seen just once and roughly 6% held by the top ten. This sample was included in a study of radiotherapy plus CTLA-4 blockade in lung cancer. Findings and limits, study-wide: It was early blood T cell clone dynamics, with interferon-beta, that reportedly best predicted response.

With 10 bases clipped from V and 0 bases from J, the junction kept 7 bases outside the gene matches. In germline, CDR1 is SEHNR, CDR2 FQNEAQ (reference sequence). The CDR3 loop spans 14 amino acids. Sequencing was performed on peripheral blood, taken from a patient treated with radiotherapy plus ipilimumab. The clonotype was recovered from a human donor with non-small cell lung cancer whose response to radiotherapy plus ipilimumab could not be evaluated. The chain combines TRBV7-9 with TRBJ2-3; 7 nucleotides line up with TRBD1. For the CDR3, the DNA is TGTGCCACCCCCGGGACAGCGAGCACAGATACGCAGTATTTT. Amino acids: CATPGTASTDTQYF.